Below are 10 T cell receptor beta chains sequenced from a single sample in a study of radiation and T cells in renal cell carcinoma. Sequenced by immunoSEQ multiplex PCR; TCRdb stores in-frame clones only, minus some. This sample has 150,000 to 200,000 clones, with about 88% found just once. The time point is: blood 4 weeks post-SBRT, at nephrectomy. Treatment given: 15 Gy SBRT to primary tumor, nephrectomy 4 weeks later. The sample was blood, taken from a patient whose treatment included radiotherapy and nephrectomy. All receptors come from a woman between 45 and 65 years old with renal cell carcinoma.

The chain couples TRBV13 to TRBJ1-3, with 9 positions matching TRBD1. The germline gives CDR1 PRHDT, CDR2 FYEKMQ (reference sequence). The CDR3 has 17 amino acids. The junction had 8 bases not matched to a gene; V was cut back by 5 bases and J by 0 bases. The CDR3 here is CASSPGTGRLSGNTIYF. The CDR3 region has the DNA TGTGCCAGCAGCCCCGGGACAGGGCGCCTCTCTGGAAACACCATATATTTT.

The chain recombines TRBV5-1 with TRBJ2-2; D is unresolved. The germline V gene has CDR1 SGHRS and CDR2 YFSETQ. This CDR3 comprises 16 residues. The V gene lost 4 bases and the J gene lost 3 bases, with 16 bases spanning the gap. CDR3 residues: CASSVREFSDTGELFF. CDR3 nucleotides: TGCGCCAGCAGCGTTCGCGAGTTTTCGGACACCGGGGAGCTGTTTTTT.

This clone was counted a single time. The CDR3 is CASRDTGQGMETQYF. The CDR3 DNA follows: TGTGCCAGCAGAGATACGGGACAGGGAATGGAGACCCAGTACTTC. V gene TRBV2 combines with J gene TRBJ2-5; TRBD1 aligns across 9 bases. After removal of 6 bases from V and 5 bases from J, the junction contained 10 bases not matched to a gene. Germline V CDR1 and CDR2: SNHLY, FYNNEI. CDR3 length: 15 amino acids.

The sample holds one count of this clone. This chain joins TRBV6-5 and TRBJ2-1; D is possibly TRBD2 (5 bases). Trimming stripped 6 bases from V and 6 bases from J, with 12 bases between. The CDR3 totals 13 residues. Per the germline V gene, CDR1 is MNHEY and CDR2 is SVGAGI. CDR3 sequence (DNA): TGTGCCAGCAGGCGACTACCTTCCAATGAGCAGTTCTTC. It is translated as CASRRLPSNEQFF.

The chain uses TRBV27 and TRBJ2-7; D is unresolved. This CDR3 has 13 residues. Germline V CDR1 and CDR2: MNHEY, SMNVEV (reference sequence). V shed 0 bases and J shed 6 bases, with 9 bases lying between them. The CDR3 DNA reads TGTGCCAGCAGTTTATCGAGCAGTCTCGAGCAGTACTTC. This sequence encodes CASSLSSSLEQYF.

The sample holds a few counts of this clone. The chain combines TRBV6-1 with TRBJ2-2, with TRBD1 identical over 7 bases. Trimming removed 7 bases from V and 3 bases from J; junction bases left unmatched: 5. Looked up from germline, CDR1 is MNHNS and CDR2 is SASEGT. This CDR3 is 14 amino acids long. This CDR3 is CASTKDRDTGELFF. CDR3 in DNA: TGTGCCAGCACCAAAGACAGGGACACCGGGGAGCTGTTTTTT.

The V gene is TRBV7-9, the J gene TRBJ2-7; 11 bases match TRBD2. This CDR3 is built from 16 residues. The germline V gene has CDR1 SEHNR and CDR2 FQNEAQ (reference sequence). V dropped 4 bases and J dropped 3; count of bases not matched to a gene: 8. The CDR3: CASSSYSGGADYEQYF. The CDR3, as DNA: TGTGCCAGCAGCTCTTATAGCGGGGGGGCCGACTACGAGCAGTACTTC. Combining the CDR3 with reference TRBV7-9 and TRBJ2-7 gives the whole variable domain DTGVSQNPRHKITKRGQNVTFRCDPISEHNRLYWYRQTLGQGPEFLTYFQNEAQLEKSRLLSDRFSAERPKGSFSTLEIQRTEQGDSAMYLCASSSYSGGADYEQYFGPGTRLTVT.

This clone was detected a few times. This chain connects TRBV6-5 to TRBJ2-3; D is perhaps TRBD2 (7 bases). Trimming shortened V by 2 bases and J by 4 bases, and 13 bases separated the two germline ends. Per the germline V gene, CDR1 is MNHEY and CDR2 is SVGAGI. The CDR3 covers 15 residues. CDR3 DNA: TGTGCCAGCAGTTACCCGGGGGGCCGAGCAGATACGCAGTATTTT. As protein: CASSYPGGRADTQYF.

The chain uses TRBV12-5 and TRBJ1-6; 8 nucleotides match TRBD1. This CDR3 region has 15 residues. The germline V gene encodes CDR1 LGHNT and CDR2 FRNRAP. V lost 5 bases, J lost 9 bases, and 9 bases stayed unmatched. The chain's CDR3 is CASGILTGAGSPLHF. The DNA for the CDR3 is TGTGCTAGTGGTATTTTGACAGGGGCGGGTTCACCCCTCCACTTT.

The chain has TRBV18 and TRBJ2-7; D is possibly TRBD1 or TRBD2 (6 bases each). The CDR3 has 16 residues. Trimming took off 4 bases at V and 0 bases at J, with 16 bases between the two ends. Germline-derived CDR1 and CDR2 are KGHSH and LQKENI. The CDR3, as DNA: TGTGCCAGCTCACAACAGGGACTGGGAAGCTCCTACGAGCAGTACTTC. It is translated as CASSQQGLGSSYEQYF.